These T cell receptor beta chains were read from a single sample in a study of neurological immune-mediated disorders. TCRdb independently ran MiXCR on the 5' RACE reads; one entry per CDR3 protein. Among 25,000 to 35,000 distinct CDR3 sequences listed, about 15% were seen once. Source material: PBMCs. The receptor source for this set is a man between 65 and 85 years old in good health. The CDR3 runs from the conserved cysteine through the conserved F or W. A D gene is named only where the DNA matches it firmly. Size values are once, few and many counts, or a class for expanded clones, and some rows have none.

j_gene | d_gene | abundance | v_gene | CDR3aa | CDR3nt
TRBJ1-2 | TRBD1 | many | TRBV9 | CASSHTSGQGARGYTF | TGTGCCAGCAGCCATACATCGGGACAGGGGGCGCGCGGCTACACCTTC
TRBJ1-2 | TRBD1 | . | TRBV4-2 | CASKVWQGEHGYTF | TGTGCCAGCAAGGTGTGGCAGGGGGAGCATGGCTACACCTTC
TRBJ2-1 | . | . | TRBV19 | CASSMTGYNEQFF | TGTGCCAGTAGTATGACAGGATACAATGAGCAGTTCTTC
TRBJ2-2 | . | many | TRBV5-1 | CASSLDFIGGELFF | TGCGCCAGCAGCTTGGACTTTATTGGCGGGGAGCTGTTTTTT
TRBJ2-1 | TRBD1 | . | TRBV5-1 | CASKNPGTDNNEQFF | TGCGCCAGCAAAAACCCCGGGACAGACAACAATGAGCAGTTCTTC
TRBJ2-5 | TRBD1 | many | TRBV7-2 | CASSLGQGAVETQYF | TGTGCCAGCAGCTTAGGACAGGGGGCAGTCGAGACCCAGTACTTC
TRBJ2-7 | TRBD1 | many | TRBV27 | CASNGRGTYEQYF | TGTGCCAGCAACGGCAGGGGGACGTACGAGCAGTACTTC
TRBJ2-5 | TRBD1 | many | TRBV15 | CATSRDVDRARGETQYF | TGTGCCACCAGCAGAGACGTGGACAGGGCGAGGGGAGAGACCCAGTACTTC
TRBJ1-1 | TRBD1 | many | TRBV5-1 | CASSLQGAEKSEAFF | TGCGCCAGCAGCTTACAGGGGGCGGAGAAGAGTGAAGCTTTCTTT
TRBJ2-1 | TRBD1 | . | TRBV5-1 | CASSQGQGAGEQFF | TGCGCCAGCAGCCAGGGACAGGGGGCCGGTGAGCAGTTCTTC
TRBJ1-6 | . | many | TRBV28 | CASNPREFENDSPLHF | TGTGCCAGCAACCCCAGGGAATTTGAGAACGATTCACCCCTCCACTTT
TRBJ1-5 | TRBD1 | many | TRBV6-2/TRBV6-3 | CASSYSSLRGRGQPQHF | TGTGCCAGCAGTTACTCGTCGCTCAGGGGGCGTGGGCAGCCCCAGCATTTT
TRBJ2-3 | TRBD2 | many | TRBV7-2 | CASSPLTSGGARSTDTQYF | TGTGCCAGCAGCCCCCTTACTAGCGGAGGGGCCAGGAGCACAGATACGCAGTATTTT
TRBJ2-7 | TRBD1 | many | TRBV20-1 | CSAREGQGFYEQYF | TGCAGTGCTAGAGAGGGACAGGGGTTTTACGAGCAGTACTTC
TRBJ2-2 | TRBD1 | many | TRBV2 | CASSRDRANTGELFF | TGTGCCAGCAGTCGGGACAGAGCGAACACCGGGGAGCTGTTTTTT
TRBJ2-1 | . | many | TRBV20-1 | CSARVLDGNNEQFF | TGCAGTGCTAGGGTTTTAGACGGGAACAATGAGCAGTTCTTC
TRBJ1-1 | TRBD1 | many | TRBV20-1 | CSARAPGSGGTEAFF | TGCAGTGCTAGAGCCCCTGGGTCAGGGGGCACTGAAGCTTTCTTT
TRBJ1-1 | . | many | TRBV2 | CASSEVRAAFF | TGTGCCAGCAGTGAAGTTCGTGCGGCTTTCTTT
TRBJ1-2 | TRBD1 | few | TRBV7-7 | CASSLRQGRGYTF | TGTGCCAGCAGCTTAAGACAGGGGAGAGGCTACACCTTC
TRBJ2-5 | . | many | TRBV5-1 | CASSLAIGGMETQYF | TGCGCCAGCAGCTTGGCCATAGGAGGGATGGAGACCCAGTACTTC
TRBJ1-5 | . | many | TRBV19 | CASSTVSNQPQHF | TGTGCCAGTTCGACGGTTAGCAATCAGCCCCAGCATTTT
TRBJ1-1 | TRBD1 | many | TRBV7-8 | CASSLYRGRNTEAFF | TGTGCCAGCAGCCTCTACAGGGGGCGGAACACTGAAGCTTTCTTT
TRBJ1-5 | . | few | TRBV7-2 | CASSEQFQPQHF | TGTGCCAGCAGCGAACAGTTTCAGCCCCAGCATTTT
TRBJ1-1 | TRBD1 | few | TRBV2 | CASSERGRGLTEAFF | TGTGCCAGCAGTGAACGGGGCAGGGGGCTCACTGAAGCTTTCTTT
TRBJ2-2 | . | . | TRBV20-1 | CSGQGENTGELFF | TGCAGCGGGCAGGGCGAAAACACCGGGGAGCTGTTTTTT